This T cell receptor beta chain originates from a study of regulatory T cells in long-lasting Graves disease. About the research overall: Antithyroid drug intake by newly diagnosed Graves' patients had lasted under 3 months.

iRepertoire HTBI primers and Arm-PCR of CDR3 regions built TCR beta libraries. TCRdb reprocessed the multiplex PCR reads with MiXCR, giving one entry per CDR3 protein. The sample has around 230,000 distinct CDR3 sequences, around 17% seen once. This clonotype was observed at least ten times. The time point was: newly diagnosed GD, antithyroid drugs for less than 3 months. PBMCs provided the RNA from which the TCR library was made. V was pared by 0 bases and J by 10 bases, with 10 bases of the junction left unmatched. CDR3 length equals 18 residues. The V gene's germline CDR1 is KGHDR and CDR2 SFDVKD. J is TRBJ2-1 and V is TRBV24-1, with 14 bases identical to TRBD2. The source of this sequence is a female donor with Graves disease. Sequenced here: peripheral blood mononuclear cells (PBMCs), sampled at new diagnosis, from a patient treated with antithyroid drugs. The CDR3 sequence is CATSDLQPGLAGEGEQFF. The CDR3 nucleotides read TGTGCCACCAGTGATTTGCAGCCGGGACTAGCGGGAGAGGGGGAGCAGTTCTTC.